A single sample gave rise to the 21 T cell receptor beta chains below, sequenced in a study of glioma-infiltrating T cells after dendritic cell vaccination. Time point denoted: after dendritic cell vaccination, including at tumor progression/relapse. Sequencing used immunoSEQ multiplex PCR; TCRdb keeps in-frame clones, though not all of them. Of 85,000 to 100,000 clones listed, about 81% are singletons. The input for sequencing was blood, taken after dendritic cell vaccination. Receptor source: a human donor with glioblastoma.

The sample holds a few counts of this clone. V is TRBV21-1 and J is TRBJ1-5. TRBV21-1 counts as a pseudogene. The CDR3 spans 14 residues. The CDR3 spells CARGREGGNQPQHF. CDR3 DNA sequence: TGTGCCCGGGGGAGGGAAGGAGGCAATCAGCCCCAGCATTTT.

In DNA form, the CDR3 reads TGTGCCAGCAGGACACTTACGGGGGGCTACACCTTC. It yields the protein CASRTLTGGYTF. This chain connects TRBV6-5 to TRBJ1-2; D unresolved. Germline V lookup: CDR1 MNHEY, CDR2 SVGAGI. The length of the CDR3 is 12 residues. V was cut by 6 bases and J by 8 bases, with 13 bases left in between.

This chain links TRBV5-4 with TRBJ2-3; a weak D match, TRBD2 (7 bases). The V and J ends lost 4 bases and 0 bases respectively, with 15 bases between them. CDR3 size: 16 residues. Germline CDR1 SGHNT, CDR2 YYREEE (reference sequence). This chain's CDR3 is CASSGGAGASTDTQYF. As DNA, the CDR3 is TGTGCCAGCAGCGGAGGGGCGGGGGCTAGCACAGATACGCAGTATTTT.

This clone was recorded once. CDR3 in amino acids: CASSLRGQETQYF. DNA of the CDR3: TGTGCCAGCAGCTTGAGGGGGCAAGAGACCCAGTACTTC. This chain joins TRBV11-2 and TRBJ2-5; tentative D call: TRBD1 (6 bases). In germline, CDR1 is SGHAT, CDR2 FQNNGV. The CDR3 consists of 13 residues. The germline V and J ends were trimmed by 3 bases and 2 bases, with 7 bases remaining between them.

The chain couples TRBV6-1 to TRBJ2-1; 7 bases fit TRBD2. The CDR3 runs 15 residues. Trimming at V came to 1 base and at J to 4 bases, leaving 4 bases not matched to a gene. Germline values: CDR1 MNHNS, CDR2 SASEGT. Written as DNA, the CDR3 is TGTGCCAGCAGTGAAGGTGGCGGGGGATACAATGAGCAGTTCTTC. Amino acid sequence: CASSEGGGGYNEQFF.

This clone was seen more than once but under ten times. The rearrangement uses TRBV6-5 and TRBJ1-5; 7 positions match TRBD1. CDR3 length: 16 residues. J lost 3 bases, V lost 0 bases, and 5 bases had no gene match. Per germline, CDR1 MNHEY and CDR2 SVGAGI. The CDR3 region is CASSYSMDRLNQPQHF. The CDR3 region has the DNA TGTGCCAGCAGTTACTCGATGGACAGGCTCAATCAGCCCCAGCATTTT.

Here the CDR3 reads CASSDFLGGLSEKLFF. As DNA, the CDR3 is TGTGCCAGCAGTGATTTCCTCGGGGGGCTGAGTGAAAAACTGTTTTTT. The chain joins TRBV6-1 to TRBJ1-4, with D perhaps matching TRBD1 (6 bases). CDR1 and CDR2 (germline): MNHNS, SASEGT. With 3 bases removed from V and 7 bases from J, the gap between germline ends came to 18 bases. The length of the CDR3 is 16 residues.

J is TRBJ1-5 and V is TRBV9, with 12 bases aligning to TRBD1. J lost 7 bases, V lost 3 bases, and 8 bases had no gene match. The CDR3 length is 16 residues. From germline, CDR1 is SGDLS and CDR2 YYNGEE. The CDR3 nucleotides are TGTGCCAGCAGCGCCGGACCGGGACAGGGGGCCCAGCCCCAGCATTTT. It yields the protein CASSAGPGQGAQPQHF.

This clone was found once. The rearrangement links TRBV7-9 to TRBJ2-2, with 14 bases fitting TRBD2. The CDR3 sequence is 17 residues long. J was trimmed by 8 bases and V by 5 bases; bases with no gene match: 10. Germline CDR1 SEHNR, CDR2 FQNEAQ (reference sequence). In DNA form, the CDR3 reads TGTGCCAGCAGCGTTTGGGGACTAGCGGGGGCCTCAGGGGAGCTGTTTTTT. It is translated as CASSVWGLAGASGELFF.

The CDR3 coding sequence is TGCGCCAGCAGCTGGGGGGACAGGGTTAACACTGAAGCTTTCTTT. Translation: CASSWGDRVNTEAFF. The rearrangement uses TRBV5-1 and TRBJ1-1; 9 nucleotides align to TRBD1. The CDR3 covers 15 residues. V shed 3 bases and J 2 bases; nucleotides not matched to a gene: 5. Germline CDR1 and CDR2: SGHRS and YFSETQ.

On this clone itself: One junction end does not reproduce the germline sequence, and a read error may be involved. The chain combines TRBV5-1 with TRBJ2-3; D is perhaps TRBD1 (5 bases). The CDR3 contains 12 residues. Germline lookup yields CDR1 SGHRS and CDR2 YFSETQ. CDR3 bases: TGCGCCAGCAGCTTCGACCAGGGAACGCACTATTTT. The encoded protein is CASSFDQGTHYF.

The chain is built from TRBV4-1 and TRBJ1-4, with 7 bases that match TRBD1. The V segment lost 4 bases and the J segment 2 bases; nucleotides outside the gene matches: 7. This CDR3 spans 16 amino acids. Germline values: CDR1 MGHRA, CDR2 YSYEKL. CDR3 in DNA: TGCGCCAGCAGCCCTCAGGGGGGTGAGACTAATGAAAAACTGTTTTTT. Its translation: CASSPQGGETNEKLFF.

V usage is TRBV7-2 and J usage is TRBJ1-2; D not certain. V lost 4 bases, J lost 8 bases, and 8 bases lay in between. This CDR3 contains 11 residues. The V gene's germline CDR1 is SGHTA and CDR2 FQGNSA. This CDR3 reads CASSSLEGYTF. The CDR3 bases are TGTGCCAGCAGCTCTCTAGAAGGCTACACCTTC.

This sequence joins TRBV29-1 and TRBJ2-5, with 11 bases that match TRBD1. J gave up 2 bases and V 5 bases, and 4 bases lay outside the gene matches. CDR3 size: 14 residues. Germline lookup yields CDR1 SQVTM and CDR2 ANQGSEA. Written as DNA, the CDR3 is TGCAGCGTTTGGGACAGGGGGGGTCAAGAGACCCAGTACTTC. It encodes CSVWDRGGQETQYF.

The rearrangement links TRBV18 to TRBJ1-5, with D unclear. V lost 5 bases and J 3 bases, leaving 11 bases between the germline ends. This CDR3 is built from 14 residues. Germline values: CDR1 KGHSH, CDR2 LQKENI. DNA of the CDR3: TGTGCCAGCTCAGTTTTCAGGCTCAATCAGCCCCAGCATTTT. It specifies CASSVFRLNQPQHF.

The chain has TRBV6-1 and TRBJ2-3; 13 bases are a match to TRBD2. The trim removed 4 bases at V and 8 bases at J, leaving 6 bases unmatched. The CDR3 is 15 residues long. In germline, CDR1 is MNHNS, CDR2 SASEGT. Here the CDR3 reads CASSGTSGRAVTQYF. In DNA, the CDR3 is TGTGCCAGCAGTGGAACTAGCGGGAGGGCCGTTACGCAGTATTTT.

This chain connects TRBV5-6 to TRBJ2-5, with 8 bases that match TRBD1. V lost 3 bases, J lost 5 bases, and 3 bases stayed unmatched. The germline V gene has CDR1 SGHDT and CDR2 YYEEEE. This CDR3 comprises 13 residues. CDR3 in amino acids: CASSWRDRETQYF. The CDR3 DNA is TGTGCCAGCAGCTGGCGGGACAGGGAGACCCAGTACTTC. Full variable domain (rest looked up from reference TRBV5-6 and TRBJ2-5): DAGVTQSPTHLIKTRGQQVTLRCSPKSGHDTVSWYQQALGQGPQFIFQYYEEEERQRGNFPDRFSGHQFPNYSSELNVNALLLGDSALYLCASSWRDRETQYFGPGTRLLVL.

This chain joins TRBV5-6 and TRBJ1-2; D is possibly TRBD1 (6 bases). This CDR3 comprises 14 residues. Germline CDR1 and CDR2: SGHDT and YYEEEE. Trimming took 3 bases from V and 4 from J, leaving 13 bases between them. The CDR3 protein is CASSWTEESYGYTF. The CDR3 DNA reads TGTGCCAGCAGCTGGACAGAGGAATCCTATGGCTACACCTTC.

The genes are TRBV6-5 and TRBJ2-7; a possible D gene is TRBD2 (6 bases). The germline V gene encodes CDR1 MNHEY and CDR2 SVGAGI. The V end lost 8 bases, the J end lost 2 bases, and 16 bases lay between the germline ends. The CDR3 runs to 14 residues. The CDR3 spells CASGRGGEAYEQYF. CDR3 DNA: TGTGCCAGCGGTAGGGGCGGGGAAGCCTACGAGCAGTACTTC.

Regarding this clone: The CDR3 carries no conserved terminal phenylalanine or tryptophan, so it likely arises from a read error. It is unclear where the CDR3 begins or ends on the DNA, so no DNA is shown, and the CDR3 is as TCRdb lists it. The gene calls are TRBV15 and TRBJ1-1; the table names TRBD1, a call not compared with the DNA. Both ends counted, the CDR3 spans 13 residues. Germline-derived CDR1 and CDR2 are LNHNV and YYDKDF (reference sequence). The CDR3 here is CATSRDRGTPPVG.

The chain recombines TRBV18 with TRBJ2-3; a weak D match, TRBD2 (6 bases). Trimming cost V 6 bases and J 4 bases, with 11 bases left between them. CDR3 size: 13 residues. Per germline, CDR1 KGHSH and CDR2 LQKENI. As DNA, the CDR3 is TGTGCCAGCTCTGCGGGGTTCTCAGATACGCAGTATTTT. Amino acids: CASSAGFSDTQYF.